Here is one T cell receptor beta chain with its context. Its antigen is currently unknown. The data are from a study of cytomegalovirus exposure and HLA in healthy donors. Study findings and constraints: Cytomegalovirus-associated status was assigned to about 150 TCR beta chains. Usually a TCR sequence was rare, but some public TCRs were found in many donors.

Data came from immunoSEQ multiplex PCR; TCRdb stores just in-frame clones and leaves some out. The sample holds 120,000 or so clones, 88% seen once. The sequencing sample was made of PBMCs. The TCR originated in a woman between 25 and 40 years old in good health and CMV-seropositive.

The CDR3 here is CASRASTGELFF. Here the CDR3 DNA reads TGTGCCAGCAGGGCCTCCACCGGGGAGCTGTTTTTT. V and J are TRBV27 and TRBJ2-2, with D uncertain. Germline V gene lookup returns CDR1 MNHEY and CDR2 SMNVEV (reference sequence). V was trimmed by 6 bases and J by 4 bases, leaving 6 bases between them. The CDR3 is made up of 12 amino acids.